Below are 21 T cell receptor beta chains sequenced from a single sample in a study of blood T cell repertoires in COVID-19. Only in-frame clones appear in the TCRdb table, and some are missing; sequencing was by immunoSEQ multiplex PCR. The sample contains about 200,000 clones, 70% to 90% of which appear only once. Sequenced sample: peripheral blood. Receptors originate from a man in his forties or fifties with active or convalescent COVID-19.

The rearrangement links TRBV11-2 to TRBJ1-2, with 7 bases that match TRBD1. CDR1 and CDR2 (germline): SGHAT, FQNNGV. Unmatched junction bases numbered 3, after V lost 5 bases and J lost 3 bases. The CDR3 contains 13 residues. CDR3 in DNA: TGTGCCAGCAGCCTTCAGGGGGACTATGGCTACACCTTC. Protein sequence: CASSLQGDYGYTF.

The gene calls are TRBV6-5 and TRBJ2-3; D possibly corresponds to TRBD1 (5 bases). Germline V gene sequence: CDR1 MNHEY, CDR2 SVGAGI. The CDR3 contains 15 residues. V lost 6 bases and J lost 4, with 17 bases in between. This CDR3 is CASRERRGRADTQYF. The CDR3, as DNA: TGTGCCAGCAGGGAGAGAAGGGGAAGGGCAGATACGCAGTATTTT.

The rearrangement uses TRBV18 and TRBJ1-1; no clear D. The length of the CDR3 is 14 residues. Trimming shortened V by 3 bases and J by 1 base, and 9 bases separated the two germline ends. Germline V gene sequence: CDR1 KGHSH, CDR2 LQKENI. In DNA, the CDR3 is TGTGCCAGCTCACCGTTAGATTCGAACACTGAAGCTTTCTTT. This codes for CASSPLDSNTEAFF.

This clone was seen only once. This chain joins TRBV28 and TRBJ2-5, with D possibly being TRBD1 (5 bases). Germline V lookup: CDR1 MDHEN, CDR2 SYDVKM. The CDR3 contains 15 residues. V dropped 6 bases and J dropped 0 bases, with 14 bases sitting between them. This CDR3 reads CASSPTRTNQETQYF. The CDR3 nucleotides read TGTGCCAGCAGCCCTACACGGACAAACCAAGAGACCCAGTACTTC.

The chain is built from TRBV2 and TRBJ2-2, with D possibly matching TRBD1 (6 bases). The CDR3 extends over 15 amino acids. Looked up from germline, CDR1 is SNHLY and CDR2 is FYNNEI. The ends were cut back, 5 bases at V and 5 bases at J, with 15 bases in the middle. CDR3 nucleotide sequence: TGTGCCAGCAGTAGTATCCTACAGGGAACCGGGGAGCTGTTTTTT. Translation: CASSSILQGTGELFF.

The chain uses TRBV6-1 and TRBJ1-1; no clear D gene. The CDR3 has 13 residues. Germline lookup yields CDR1 MNHNS and CDR2 SASEGT. V was clipped by 2 bases and J by 5 bases, with 9 bases between them. The CDR3 nucleotides are TGTGCCAGCAGTGAACTGGGGAGGACTGAAGCTTTCTTT. It yields the protein CASSELGRTEAFF.

The chain couples TRBV19 to TRBJ2-1; 12 bases map to TRBD2. The CDR3 has 14 amino acids. Trimming cost V 3 bases and J 7 bases; bases outside gene matches: 1. The germline CDR1 and CDR2 sequences are LNHDA and SQIVND (reference sequence). CDR3 protein: CASSIGLAGNEQFF. The CDR3 DNA sequence: TGTGCCAGTAGTATTGGACTAGCGGGGAATGAGCAGTTCTTC.

The V call is TRBV24-1, the J call TRBJ2-3, with D uncertain. V was shortened by 3 bases and J by 2 bases, with 11 bases between the two germline ends. Germline V gene data show CDR1 as KGHDR and CDR2 as SFDVKD. CDR3 size: 15 residues. The chain's CDR3 is CATSDEARNTDTQYF. Here the CDR3 DNA reads TGTGCCACCAGTGATGAGGCCAGAAACACAGATACGCAGTATTTT.

This sequence joins TRBV24-1 and TRBJ2-1, with 9 bases identical to TRBD2. The J segment lost 4 bases and the V segment lost 9 bases, leaving 12 bases of the junction unmatched. Germline lookup yields CDR1 KGHDR and CDR2 SFDVKD. This CDR3 region has 16 residues. The CDR3 DNA is TGTGCCACCCGCGGGGCGGGAGGGGGGCCTTACAATGAGCAGTTCTTC. Protein product: CATRGAGGGPYNEQFF.

The chain carries TRBV12-5 and TRBJ2-5; D is perhaps TRBD2 (7 bases). Looked up from germline, CDR1 is LGHNT and CDR2 is FRNRAP. The V end lost 3 bases, the J end lost 4 bases, and 15 bases lay between the germline ends. The CDR3 totals 15 residues. CDR3 loop: CASGLGGGSGETQYF. The CDR3 bases are TGTGCTAGTGGTTTAGGGGGGGGTTCGGGAGAGACCCAGTACTTC.

V and J are TRBV5-1 and TRBJ1-3, with 9 bases matching TRBD1. The CDR3 extends over 14 amino acids. Germline values: CDR1 SGHRS, CDR2 YFSETQ. V dropped 1 base and J dropped 8; count of bases not matched to a gene: 4. CDR3 sequence (DNA): TGCGCCAGCAGCTTGCAGACAGGGGGGGACACCATATATTTT. It specifies CASSLQTGGDTIYF.

Details on this clone: One end of the junction varies from germline; a read error may be responsible. This sequence joins TRBV29-1 and TRBJ2-1; D gene unclear. CDR1 SQVTM and CDR2 ANQGSEA come from the germline V gene. This CDR3 spans 14 amino acids. CDR3 sequence reads: CSVQELYSYNEQFF. The DNA of the CDR3 is TGCAGCGTTCAAGAACTATACTCCTACAATGAGCAGTTCTTC.

The V gene is TRBV10-3, the J gene TRBJ2-7; 8 bases fit TRBD2. The CDR3 length is 13 residues. The J segment lost 3 bases and the V segment lost 6 bases, leaving 4 bases of the junction unmatched. Per the germline V gene, CDR1 is ENHRY and CDR2 is SYGVKD. For the CDR3, the DNA is TGTGCCATCAGGTCGGGAGGGCGCTACGAGCAGTACTTC. Protein sequence: CAIRSGGRYEQYF.

This clone appeared a single time. The chain carries TRBV29-1 and TRBJ2-1, with 7 positions matching TRBD1. V was clipped by 6 bases and J by 6 bases; unmatched bases: 5. Germline loops: CDR1 SQVTM, CDR2 ANQGSEA. The CDR3 extends over 12 amino acids. In DNA form, the CDR3 reads TGCAGCGTCGACAGGGCGGGCAATGAGCAGTTCTTC. It translates to CSVDRAGNEQFF.

V usage is TRBV2 and J usage is TRBJ2-3; TRBD1 matches 9 bases. Trimming took 5 bases from V and 3 from J; bases not matched to a gene: 6. Germline V gene lookup returns CDR1 SNHLY and CDR2 FYNNEI. The CDR3 sequence is 15 residues long. The CDR3 DNA is TGTGCCAGCAGTCCCGGACAGGGGTTTACAGATACGCAGTATTTT. Translated: CASSPGQGFTDTQYF.

The sample holds one count of this clone. The chain uses TRBV5-1 and TRBJ2-2; a weak D match, TRBD1 (5 bases). Between the trimmed V and J ends, which lost 2 bases and 6 bases, there was a span of 5 bases. The length of the CDR3 is 12 residues. Germline CDR1 reads SGHRS; CDR2 reads YFSETQ. CDR3 in DNA: TGCGCCAGCAGCTTAGGGGCCGGGGAGCTGTTTTTT. It codes for CASSLGAGELFF.

V usage is TRBV12-5 and J usage is TRBJ1-4; no firm D call. V was pared by 2 bases and J by 6 bases, with 7 bases between. There are 13 residues in the CDR3. Germline loops: CDR1 LGHNT, CDR2 FRNRAP. CDR3 sequence reads: CASGLYQDEKLFF. DNA of the CDR3: TGTGCTAGTGGTTTGTACCAGGATGAAAAACTGTTTTTT.

This clone was detected once. This chain uses TRBV5-5 with TRBJ2-3; D is ambiguous. The CDR3 loop spans 12 amino acids. Trimming removed 4 bases at V and 2 bases at J, with 5 bases between. Germline V lookup: CDR1 SGHKS, CDR2 YYEKEE (reference sequence). In DNA, the CDR3 is TGTGCCAGCAGCCGAGTCACAGATACGCAGTATTTT. Encoded protein: CASSRVTDTQYF.

V is TRBV7-2 and J is TRBJ2-1, with TRBD1 identical over 9 bases. Trimming removed 0 bases from V and 7 bases from J; junction bases left unmatched: 22. Germline values: CDR1 SGHTA, CDR2 FQGNSA. This CDR3 is 21 amino acids long. CDR3 residues: CASSLARSILTGTGNPNEQFF. The CDR3 nucleotides are TGTGCCAGCAGCTTAGCAAGATCTATACTAACGGGGACAGGGAATCCAAATGAGCAGTTCTTC.

The CDR3 here is CASSSSGVEQYF. The CDR3 DNA reads TGTGCCAGCAGTTCATCAGGGGTCGAGCAGTACTTC. This chain uses TRBV28 with TRBJ2-7, with D maybe TRBD1 (6 bases). V lost 4 bases and J 6 bases, leaving 10 bases between the germline ends. There are 12 residues in the CDR3. The germline V gene encodes CDR1 MDHEN and CDR2 SYDVKM.

The CDR3 here is CAWSGQVNSPLHF. The CDR3 DNA reads as TGTGCCTGGTCTGGACAGGTTAATTCACCCCTCCACTTT. The V and J genes are TRBV30 and TRBJ1-6, with 7 bases lining up with TRBD1. This CDR3 contains 13 residues. The germline CDR1 and CDR2 sequences are GTSNPN and SVGIG (reference sequence). The V gene end was trimmed by 5 bases and the J gene end by 6 bases; junction bases not matched to a gene: 4.